This entry is about one T cell receptor (beta chain). Its antigen is not identified. These data are taken from a study of CD8+CD57+ T cells in acquired aplastic anemia. Study findings and constraints: Patients and controls were found to share twenty-nine CD8+ CDR3 sequences. Statistical testing detected no significant gap in CD8+ Simpson's diversity between patients and controls.

Flow cytometry had shown expanded CD8+CD57+ cells in the patients chosen for sequencing. Patients had not yet gotten any therapy when their blood was taken for sampling. Template material for TCR beta VDJ and CDR3 profiling consisted of genomic DNA. MiXCR was run by TCRdb on the reads, yielding one entry per CDR3 protein. Of roughly 100,000 distinct CDR3 sequences in the sample, approximately 73% were seen once. This CDR3 region has 15 residues. Germline CDR1 and CDR2: LNHDA and SQIVND (reference sequence). Trimming cost V 3 bases and J 0 bases; bases outside gene matches: 3. Material: sorted CD4+, CD8+, or CD8+CD57+ T cells (not recorded which) from PBMCs. This chain connects TRBV19 to TRBJ2-7, with TRBD1 matching over 9 bases. The sequence was obtained from a human donor with aplastic anemia. DNA of the CDR3: TGTGCCAGTAGTATGGGACAGGGTTACTCCTACGAGCAGTACTTC. The encoded protein is CASSMGQGYSYEQYF.